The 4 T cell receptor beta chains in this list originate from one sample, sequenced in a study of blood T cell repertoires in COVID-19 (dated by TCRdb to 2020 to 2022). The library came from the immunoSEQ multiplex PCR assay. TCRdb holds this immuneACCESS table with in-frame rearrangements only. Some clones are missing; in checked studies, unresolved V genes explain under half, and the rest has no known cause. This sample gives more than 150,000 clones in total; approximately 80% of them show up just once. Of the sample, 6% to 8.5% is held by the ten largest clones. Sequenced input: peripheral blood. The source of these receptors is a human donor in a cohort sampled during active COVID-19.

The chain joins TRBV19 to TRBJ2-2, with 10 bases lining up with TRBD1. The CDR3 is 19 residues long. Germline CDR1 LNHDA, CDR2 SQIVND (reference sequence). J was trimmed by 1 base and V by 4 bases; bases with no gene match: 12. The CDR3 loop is CASSSPIGTGERNTGELFF. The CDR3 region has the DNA TGTGCCAGTAGTAGCCCCATCGGGACAGGGGAAAGGAACACCGGGGAGCTGTTTTTT.

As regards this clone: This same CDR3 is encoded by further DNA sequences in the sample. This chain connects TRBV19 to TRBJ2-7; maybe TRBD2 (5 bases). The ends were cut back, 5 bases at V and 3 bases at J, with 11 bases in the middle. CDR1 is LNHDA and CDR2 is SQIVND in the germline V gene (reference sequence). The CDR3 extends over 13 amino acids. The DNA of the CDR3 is TGTGCCAGTAGTCCAGGACTCGTCTACGAGCAGTACTTC. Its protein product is CASSPGLVYEQYF.

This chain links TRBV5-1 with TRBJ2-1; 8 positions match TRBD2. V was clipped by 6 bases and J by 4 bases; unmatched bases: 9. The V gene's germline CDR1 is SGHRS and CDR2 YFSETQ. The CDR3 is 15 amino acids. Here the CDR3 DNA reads TGCGCCAGCACCTCAACCGCGGGGGGTTACAATGAGCAGTTCTTC. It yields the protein CASTSTAGGYNEQFF.

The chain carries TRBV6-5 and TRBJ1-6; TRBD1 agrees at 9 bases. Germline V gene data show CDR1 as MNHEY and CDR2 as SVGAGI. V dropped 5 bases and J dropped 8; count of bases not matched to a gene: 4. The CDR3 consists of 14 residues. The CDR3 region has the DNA TGTGCCAGCAGTCCCACAGGGGGCGATTCACCCCTCCACTTT. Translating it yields CASSPTGGDSPLHF.